These 22 T cell receptor beta chains were sequenced from one sample in a study of cytomegalovirus exposure and HLA in healthy donors. PCR involved 60 Vbeta and 13 Jbeta primers. The assay was immunoSEQ multiplex PCR, and TCRdb's table has in-frame clones only and misses some. The repertoire holds about 90,000 clones, with approximately 84% as singletons. Source material: PBMCs. Source of these receptors: a man aged 18-30 years in good health and CMV-seronegative.

In DNA, the CDR3 is TGTGCCAGCAGCTTACCGGACAGGGCTAGCTCCTACGAGCAGTACTTC. Amino acid sequence: CASSLPDRASSYEQYF. This chain uses TRBV7-8 with TRBJ2-7; 8 nucleotides agree with TRBD1. The CDR3 runs 16 residues. Germline loops: CDR1 SGHVS, CDR2 FQNEAQ. V lost 2 bases to trimming and J lost 0 bases; unmatched junction nucleotides: 6.

The J gene is TRBJ2-7, the V gene TRBV18; 7 positions match TRBD1. Germline lookup yields CDR1 KGHSH and CDR2 LQKENI. After removal of 3 bases from V and 2 bases from J, the junction contained 4 bases not matched to a gene. This CDR3 is built from 14 residues. CDR3 residues: CASSPEDRTYEQYF. The CDR3 DNA reads TGTGCCAGCTCACCCGAGGACAGGACCTACGAGCAGTACTTC.

The V call is TRBV5-1, the J call TRBJ1-4; the D is unclear. From germline, CDR1 is SGHRS and CDR2 YFSETQ. V was pared by 0 bases and J by 6 bases, with 15 bases between. The CDR3 is 16 amino acids. CDR3 bases: TGCGCCAGCAGCTTGGCGGAGGTTTCAGGCGATGAAAAACTGTTTTTT. It yields the protein CASSLAEVSGDEKLFF.

This chain uses TRBV5-1 with TRBJ2-7, with TRBD2 matching over 7 bases. The CDR3 runs to 15 residues. With V trimmed by 4 bases and J by 6 bases, 13 bases remained unmatched. CDR1 and CDR2 from the germline V gene are SGHRS and YFSETQ. The chain's CDR3 is CASSPQGAGASEQYF. CDR3 DNA sequence: TGCGCCAGCAGCCCCCAAGGTGCGGGAGCTTCCGAGCAGTACTTC.

The chain links TRBV5-8 to TRBJ1-2; 10 bases are shared with TRBD1. This CDR3 comprises 13 residues. V dropped 3 bases and J dropped 13; count of bases not matched to a gene: 9. Germline V CDR1 and CDR2: SGHTS, YDEGEE. CDR3 sequence (DNA): TGTGCCAGCAGCTGGGGCCGGGACAGGGGATGCACCTTC. It encodes CASSWGRDRGCTF.

Written as DNA, the CDR3 is TGTGCCAGCAGCCCACTGGGACTAGCGGGCAATGAGCAGTTCTTC. This encodes CASSPLGLAGNEQFF. The chain employs TRBV7-3 and TRBJ2-1; TRBD2 agrees at 12 bases. The CDR3 has 15 amino acids. Germline CDR1 and CDR2: SGHTA and FQGTGA. Trimming cost V 5 bases and J 6 bases; bases outside gene matches: 5.

Here the CDR3 DNA reads TGTGCCAGCAGTGCGACAGGGGCCTACGAGCAGTACTTC. Translating gives CASSATGAYEQYF. The chain couples TRBV25-1 to TRBJ2-7; 8 positions match TRBD1. Per germline, CDR1 MGHDK and CDR2 SYGVNS. This CDR3 has 13 residues. The V and J ends lost 4 bases and 2 bases, in that order; junction bases with no gene match: 1.

The V and J genes are TRBV5-1 and TRBJ2-7; 8 positions match TRBD1. Germline values: CDR1 SGHRS, CDR2 YFSETQ. With V trimmed by 3 bases and J by 2 bases, 4 bases remained unmatched. This CDR3 contains 14 residues. CDR3 in amino acids: CASSSGQVTYEQYF. CDR3 nucleotides: TGCGCCAGCAGCTCGGGACAGGTTACCTACGAGCAGTACTTC.

Notes on this clone: The same CDR3 can be traced to other DNA sequences in this sample. This chain joins TRBV5-6 and TRBJ1-1, with D tentatively TRBD1 (6 bases). The CDR3 contains 14 residues. Germline-derived CDR1 and CDR2 are SGHDT and YYEEEE. The V end was cut by 6 bases, the J end by 3 bases, with 15 bases between. CDR3 in amino acids: CASTLGGLYTEAFF. DNA of the CDR3: TGTGCCAGCACTTTGGGGGGGCTGTACACTGAAGCTTTCTTT.

The sample holds one count of this clone. The chain uses TRBV7-9 and TRBJ2-1; a weak D match, TRBD2 (6 bases). The CDR3 length is 14 residues. Germline V gene lookup returns CDR1 SEHNR and CDR2 FQNEAQ (reference sequence). The ends were cut back, 5 bases at V and 3 bases at J, with 11 bases in the middle. In DNA form, the CDR3 reads TGTGCCAGCAGCCCTTTAGCGGTCTACAATGAGCAGTTCTTC. Its translation is CASSPLAVYNEQFF.

The chain links TRBV27 to TRBJ2-3; D call uncertain. CDR1 and CDR2 from the germline V gene are MNHEY and SMNVEV (reference sequence). The CDR3 extends over 15 amino acids. The V end was cut by 4 bases, the J end by 0 bases, with 11 bases between. CDR3 region: CASSSHDGSTDTQYF. CDR3 in DNA: TGTGCCAGCAGTTCCCATGACGGGAGCACAGATACGCAGTATTTT.

The V call is TRBV2, the J call TRBJ1-3; possible D gene TRBD1, 6 bases. V lost 9 bases and J 0 bases, leaving 12 bases between the germline ends. The CDR3 loop spans 14 amino acids. Germline values: CDR1 SNHLY, CDR2 FYNNEI. The CDR3 loop is CASGMTGSGNTIYF. The DNA for the CDR3 is TGTGCCAGTGGAATGACAGGCTCTGGAAACACCATATATTTT.

A remark on this clone: Other DNA sequences in this specimen translate into the identical CDR3. The J gene is TRBJ1-2, the V gene TRBV30; D uncertain. The CDR3 contains 15 residues. Germline CDR1 reads GTSNPN; CDR2 reads SVGIG (reference sequence). V lost 0 bases and J 4 bases, leaving 15 bases between the germline ends. CDR3 protein: CAWSVRPPGGYGYTF. DNA of the CDR3: TGTGCCTGGAGTGTAAGGCCCCCTGGAGGCTATGGCTACACCTTC.

The chain carries TRBV6-5 and TRBJ1-3; D gene uncertain. This CDR3 is built from 13 residues. From germline, CDR1 is MNHEY and CDR2 SVGAGI. V dropped 4 bases and J dropped 0 bases, with 4 bases sitting between them. The CDR3 nucleotides read TGTGCCAGCAGTTCTATCTCTGGAAACACCATATATTTT. Encoded protein: CASSSISGNTIYF.

V usage is TRBV7-2 and J usage is TRBJ2-7; possibly TRBD1 for D (5 bases). V lost 1 base and J lost 4, with 8 bases in between. Germline V gene sequence: CDR1 SGHTA, CDR2 FQGNSA. This CDR3 has 13 amino acids. The CDR3, as DNA: TGTGCCAGCAGCTTAGATCAGGGATACGAGCAGTACTTC. Protein product: CASSLDQGYEQYF.

This clone was counted a few times. V usage is TRBV27 and J usage is TRBJ2-1; 7 bases are a match to TRBD1. This CDR3 contains 16 residues. Trimming removed 2 bases from V and 7 bases from J; junction bases left unmatched: 11. Germline loops: CDR1 MNHEY, CDR2 SMNVEV (reference sequence). The chain's CDR3 is CASSLPTGYRLNEQFF. The CDR3, as DNA: TGTGCCAGCAGTTTACCGACAGGGTATAGGTTAAATGAGCAGTTCTTC.

This chain connects TRBV14 to TRBJ2-3; 7 bases agree with TRBD2. After removal of 6 bases from V and 4 bases from J, the junction contained 7 bases not matched to a gene. The CDR3 length is 14 residues. Germline V gene sequence: CDR1 SGHDN, CDR2 FVKESK. The CDR3 protein is CASRATGRADTQYF. In DNA form, the CDR3 reads TGTGCCAGCAGAGCAACGGGGAGGGCAGATACGCAGTATTTT.

The V and J genes are TRBV30 and TRBJ2-2, with 13 bases aligning to TRBD2. V lost 3 bases to trimming and J lost 4 bases; unmatched junction nucleotides: 8. This CDR3 comprises 17 residues. Germline V CDR1 and CDR2: GTSNPN, SVGIG (reference sequence). DNA of the CDR3: TGTGCCTGGAGGGGACTAGCGGGAATTGGTAGCACCGGGGAGCTGTTTTTT. It codes for CAWRGLAGIGSTGELFF.

The J gene is TRBJ2-1, the V gene TRBV13, with TRBD1 as a possible D gene (6 bases). The germline gives CDR1 PRHDT, CDR2 FYEKMQ (reference sequence). V dropped 4 bases and J dropped 3 bases, with 13 bases sitting between them. The CDR3 covers 15 residues. The CDR3 nucleotides read TGTGCCAGCAGCTCCCGGGACAAGAGCTACAATGAGCAGTTCTTC. This encodes CASSSRDKSYNEQFF.

V usage is TRBV9 and J usage is TRBJ1-2; D ambiguous. In germline, CDR1 is SGDLS, CDR2 YYNGEE. This CDR3 spans 13 amino acids. The V and J ends lost 0 bases and 2 bases respectively, with 5 bases between them. The CDR3 spells CASSVGRNYGYTF. As DNA, the CDR3 is TGTGCCAGCAGCGTAGGGAGGAACTATGGCTACACCTTC.

The chain carries TRBV4-2 and TRBJ1-5; D unresolved. Per the germline V gene, CDR1 is LGHNA and CDR2 is YNFKEQ. With 1 base removed from V and 0 bases from J, the gap between germline ends came to 16 bases. There are 18 residues in the CDR3. DNA for the CDR3: TGTGCCAGCAGCCAAGCGCCCGCGGGGATTAATAGCAATCAGCCCCAGCATTTT. Translating it yields CASSQAPAGINSNQPQHF.

The chain has TRBV5-5 and TRBJ2-1; D possibly corresponds to TRBD1 (6 bases). The CDR3 loop spans 15 amino acids. The germline gives CDR1 SGHKS, CDR2 YYEKEE (reference sequence). V was trimmed by 4 bases and J by 3 bases, leaving 14 bases between them. DNA for the CDR3: TGTGCCAGCAGCCGAACAGGGCTAAACTACAATGAGCAGTTCTTC. Translation gives CASSRTGLNYNEQFF.